This T cell receptor (beta chain) was sequenced during a study of CD8 T cells in ankylosing spondylitis. TCRdb re-derived calls from the 5' RACE reads in MiXCR, one entry per CDR3 protein. Here the sample spans 35,000 or so distinct CDR3 sequences, 4.5% to 6% being singletons. Trimming stripped 4 bases from V and 6 bases from J, with 18 bases between. The V gene's germline CDR1 is SGHRS and CDR2 YFSETQ. The CDR3 extends over 15 amino acids. The study's findings and limits: Significantly higher representation of disease-linked clones was reported for matched ankylosing spondylitis synovial fluid. Some motif variants were previously reported in reactive arthritis synovial fluid and blood.

The sample holds many counts of this clonotype. Its matching antigen is unknown. The specimen was blood, either unsorted or a sorted T cell fraction (not recorded which). This TCR was recovered from a male donor with ankylosing spondylitis or in good health (not recorded which). The chain carries TRBV5-1 and TRBJ2-3, with D maybe TRBD2 (6 bases). The CDR3 reads CASSVSGTQWDTQYF. For the CDR3, the DNA is TGCGCCAGCAGCGTTTCCGGGACTCAATGGGATACGCAGTATTTT. Together with reference TRBV5-1 and TRBJ2-3, the CDR3 gives the full variable domain: KAGVTQTPRYLIKTRGQQVTLSCSPISGHRSVSWYQQTPGQGLQFLFEYFSETQRNKGNFPGRFSGRQFSNSRSEMNVSTLELGDSALYLCASSVSGTQWDTQYFGPGTRLTVL.